This T cell receptor beta chain derives from a study of CD8 T cells in Susac syndrome. Trimming removed 3 bases from V and 4 bases from J; junction bases left unmatched: 12. The germline V gene has CDR1 SGHDN and CDR2 FVKESK. The CDR3 has 17 residues. Roughly 0.45 to 1 ug RNA was reverse transcribed with random hexamers. One entry per CDR3 protein results from TCRdb running MiXCR on the immunoSEQ multiplex PCR reads. This sample carries 150,000 to 160,000 distinct CDR3 sequences, approximately 95% of them seen once, and the ten largest clones take 0.16%. The rearrangement links TRBV14 to TRBJ2-1; 7 bases fit TRBD2. This sequence was found in a human donor with Susac syndrome. Sequencing was done on a sample of CD4+ T cells from PBMCs. CDR3 sequence: CASSHFVGTTLYNEQFF. The CDR3 DNA reads as TGTGCCAGCAGCCATTTTGTGGGGACTACCCTATACAATGAGCAGTTCTTC.